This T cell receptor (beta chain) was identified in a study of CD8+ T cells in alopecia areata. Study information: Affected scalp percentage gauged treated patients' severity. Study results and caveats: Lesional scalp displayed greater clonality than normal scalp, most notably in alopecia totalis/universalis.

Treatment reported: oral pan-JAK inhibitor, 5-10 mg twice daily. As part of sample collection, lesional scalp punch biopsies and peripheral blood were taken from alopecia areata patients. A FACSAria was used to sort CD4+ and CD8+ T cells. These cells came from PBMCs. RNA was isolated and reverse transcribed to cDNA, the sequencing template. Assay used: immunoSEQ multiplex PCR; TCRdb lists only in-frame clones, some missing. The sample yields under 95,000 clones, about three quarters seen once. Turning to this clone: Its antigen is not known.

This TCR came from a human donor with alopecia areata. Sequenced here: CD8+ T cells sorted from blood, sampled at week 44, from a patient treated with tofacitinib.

Here the CDR3 reads CASSHRDSSYEQYF. The CDR3 DNA follows: TGTGCCAGCAGTCACCGGGACAGCTCCTACGAGCAGTACTTC. The rearrangement joins TRBV6-1 to TRBJ2-7, with 7 bases matching TRBD1. The CDR3 extends over 14 amino acids. V shed 5 bases, J shed 0 bases, and the junction held 4 bases outside the gene matches. Germline V gene data show CDR1 as MNHNS and CDR2 as SASEGT.